The T cell receptor beta chain described here comes from a study of blood T cells in healthy people across ages (dated by TCRdb to between 2015 and 2016). Background for the entire study: In model experiments, template switching captured roughly one uniquely barcoded TCR beta cDNA molecule for every two T cells. Four age groups were formed from the donors: young (average approximately 15 years), middle-aged (around 37), aged (approximately 60) and long-lived (more than 75). Using the same blood draw, the study looked at two additional independent replicas of 1 million unique cDNA reads for two donors, one aged 18 to 29 and the other aged 80 or older. To avoid experimental bias, donors of different ages were distributed randomly across sequencing lanes. The study measured age-related changes in TCR beta repertoire diversity using deep sequencing normalized with unique cDNA molecular identifiers.

The donors were under 40 Caucasian individuals from Russia, aged 6 to 90 years, who were systemically healthy. Each donor gave 8 to 10 milliliters of peripheral blood, drawn into EDTA-treated Vacutainer tubes. Ficoll-Paque density-gradient centrifugation was used to isolate PBMCs, with at least 6.5 million per sample. Total RNA was extracted from PBMCs with Trizol reagent, with at least 6 micrograms obtained per sample. For every donor, an aliquot of PBMCs went through flow cytometry to measure the percentages of naive CD45RAhigh/CD27high T cells. The library was made by 5' RACE. The sequencer listed for this sample is Illumina HiSeq 2500. A second PCR of about 7 to 12 cycles was run with a J-beta primer mix and a sample-barcoded 5' primer. Each TCR beta cDNA molecule received a unique molecular identifier from a template-switch 5' adaptor carrying 12 random nucleotides. Each sample yielded at least 3 million CDR3-containing paired-end reads. First-strand cDNA synthesis was performed from all RNA using the Mint cDNA synthesis kit, with priming by a TRBC-specific oligonucleotide. Following uracil-DNA glycosylase treatment, a first 18-cycle PCR with universal primers M1SS and BC2_uni_R was performed on all cDNA. The study's own analysis went as follows. For normalization, 1 million high-quality reads were randomly selected from each sample, with every read carrying a distinct molecular identifier. Instead of being binned into consensus sequences, reads that shared molecular identifiers were thrown out. MiTCR, with a Q25 quality threshold and the strictest error-elimination algorithm, was used for CDR3 identification, clonotype clustering and error correction. Lower-bound total TCR beta diversity was estimated with a nonparametric unseen species model using Euler transformation. The public reads were reanalyzed by TCRdb: fastp trimming at Q25, MiXCR alignment, in-frame beta chains only. Entries that share a CDR3 protein sequence are merged under the most common genes and DNA. The V and J calls were determined by TCRdb, not by the authors. This sample is represented by approximately 800,000 distinct CDR3 sequences; 46% of them were singletons. The biggest ten clones account for approximately 18% of the sample.

From the cysteine up to the phenylalanine, the CDR3 has a length of 18 residues. The sequence is cut down to CDR3 DNA, 54 bases in frame from base 1. From the germline V gene, CDR1 is SGHRS and CDR2 is YFSETQ. Ends trimmed: V by 4 bases, J by 2 bases; bases unmatched to a gene: 9. Study-wide conclusions, independent of this receptor: Compared with the aged group, the long-lived group had more naive CD4+ T cells, fewer expanded clones and increased TCR diversity, suggesting age selection. Observed TCR beta diversity correlated strongly with the percentage of naive T cells measured by flow cytometry. Conclusive comparison of naive and antigen-experienced compartments was prevented by the profiling of bulk unsorted PBMCs. As age increased, observed TCR beta diversity per million T cells dropped in a roughly linear way, and a significant reduction was already evident by age around 41. The CMV infection status of donors was not known, potentially confounding age-related changes in expanded clonotypes. Estimates of total diversity based on one million sequenced T cells were considered lower bounds and underestimates.

A remark on this clonotype: The antigen it binds to is not known. Base-call qualities are not available, and no considerably larger clone is one nucleotide away.

The sequence was collected from an elderly man in good health. Sequences were obtained from blood. Recombination connected TRBV5-1 to TRBJ2-7, with 16 junctional bases fitting TRBD2. The DNA is TGCGCCAGCAGCCCTGGGACTAGCGGGAGGGCGATTCCCTACGAGCAGTACTTC. This codes for CASSPGTSGRAIPYEQYF.